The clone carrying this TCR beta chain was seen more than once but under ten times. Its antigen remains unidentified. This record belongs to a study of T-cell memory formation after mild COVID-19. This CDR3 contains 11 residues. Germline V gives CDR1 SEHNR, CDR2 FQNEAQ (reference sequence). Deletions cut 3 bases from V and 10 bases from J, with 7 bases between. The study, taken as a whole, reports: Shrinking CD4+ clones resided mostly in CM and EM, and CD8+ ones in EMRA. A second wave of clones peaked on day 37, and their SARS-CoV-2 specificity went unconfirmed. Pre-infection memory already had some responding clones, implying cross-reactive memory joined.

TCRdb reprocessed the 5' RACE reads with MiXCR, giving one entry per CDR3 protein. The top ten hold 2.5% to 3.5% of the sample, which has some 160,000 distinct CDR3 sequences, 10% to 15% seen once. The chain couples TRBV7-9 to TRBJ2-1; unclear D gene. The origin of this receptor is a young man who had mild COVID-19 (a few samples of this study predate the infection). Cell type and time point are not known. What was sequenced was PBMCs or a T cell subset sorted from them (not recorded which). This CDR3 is CASSFLNEQFF. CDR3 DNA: TGTGCCAGCAGCTTCCTCAACGAGCAGTTCTTC.